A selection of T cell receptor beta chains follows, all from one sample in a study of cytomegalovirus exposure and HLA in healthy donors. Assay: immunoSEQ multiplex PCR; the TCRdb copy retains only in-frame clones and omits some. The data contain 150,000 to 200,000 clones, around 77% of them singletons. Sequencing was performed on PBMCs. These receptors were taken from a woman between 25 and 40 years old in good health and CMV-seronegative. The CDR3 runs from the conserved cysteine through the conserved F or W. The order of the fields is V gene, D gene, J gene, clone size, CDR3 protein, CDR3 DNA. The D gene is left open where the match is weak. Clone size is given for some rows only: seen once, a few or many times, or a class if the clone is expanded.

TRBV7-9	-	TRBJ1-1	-	CATWSEGGFTEAFF	TGTGCCACCTGGAGTGAGGGAGGGTTCACTGAAGCTTTCTTT
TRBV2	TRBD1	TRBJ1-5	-	CASTQLGQGAQGAQHF	TGTGCCAGCACCCAACTCGGACAGGGGGCCCAAGGGGCCCAGCATTTT
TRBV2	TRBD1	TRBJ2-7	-	CASRGRDSNYEQYF	TGTGCCAGCAGGGGCAGGGACAGCAACTACGAGCAGTACTTC
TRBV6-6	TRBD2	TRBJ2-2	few	CASSPGLAGAGGELFF	TGTGCCAGCAGCCCCGGACTAGCGGGAGCGGGCGGGGAGCTGTTTTTT
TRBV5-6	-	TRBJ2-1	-	CASTLGREEQFF	TGTGCCAGCACCTTGGGGCGGGAAGAGCAGTTCTTC
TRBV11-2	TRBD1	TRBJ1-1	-	CASSLASGQGGWGAFF	TGTGCCAGCAGTTTAGCCTCGGGACAGGGGGGCTGGGGAGCTTTCTTT
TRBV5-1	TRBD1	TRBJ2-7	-	CASSLVKGPGQGSEQYF	TGCGCCAGCAGCTTGGTGAAGGGACCGGGACAGGGTTCCGAGCAGTACTTC
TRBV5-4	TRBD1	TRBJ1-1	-	CASSPGQGIVTEAFF	TGTGCCAGCAGCCCCGGACAGGGAATAGTCACTGAAGCTTTCTTT
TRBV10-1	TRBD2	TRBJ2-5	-	CASSPAGRGETQYF	TGCGCCAGCAGCCCCGCGGGGCGGGGGGAGACCCAGTACTTC
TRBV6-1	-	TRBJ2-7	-	CASSEIGEAYEQYF	TGTGCCAGCAGTGAAATCGGAGAGGCCTACGAGCAGTACTTC
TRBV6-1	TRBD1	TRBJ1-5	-	CASSPQGINNQPQHF	TGTGCCAGCAGCCCACAGGGGATCAACAATCAGCCCCAGCATTTT
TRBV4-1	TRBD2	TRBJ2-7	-	CASSPQGLAGYEQYF	TGCGCCAGCAGCCCACAGGGGCTAGCGGGGTACGAGCAGTACTTC
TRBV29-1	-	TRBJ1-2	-	CSVVGGRDYGYTF	TGCAGCGTCGTTGGGGGGAGGGACTATGGCTACACCTTC
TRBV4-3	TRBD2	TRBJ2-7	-	CASSQDFGGTSGRYPYEQYF	TGCGCCAGCAGCCAAGATTTCGGGGGGACTAGCGGGAGGTATCCCTACGAGCAGTACTTC
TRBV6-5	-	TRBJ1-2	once	CASSYFGETTF	TGTGCCAGCAGTTACTTCGGGGAAACCACCTTC
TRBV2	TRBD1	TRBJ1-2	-	CASSEERGRGGYTF	TGTGCCAGCAGTGAAGAAAGGGGGCGAGGTGGCTACACCTTC
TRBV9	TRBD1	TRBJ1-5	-	CASSVGGQGNQPQHF	TGCGCCAGCAGCGTCGGAGGACAGGGGAATCAGCCCCAGCATTTT
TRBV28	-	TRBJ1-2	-	CASKGGAEDYGYTF	TGTGCCAGCAAGGGGGGGGCGGAGGACTATGGCTACACCTTC
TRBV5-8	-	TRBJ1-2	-	CASSFQGNYGYPF	TGTGCCAGCAGCTTTCAGGGGAACTATGGCTACCCCTTC
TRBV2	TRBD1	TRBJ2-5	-	CASSNRGQGTQYF	TGTGCCAGCAGTAACAGGGGGCAGGGGACCCAGTACTTC
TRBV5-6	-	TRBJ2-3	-	CASSLEGLTASSTDTQYF	TGTGCCAGCAGCTTGGAAGGGTTGACAGCCTCTAGCACAGATACGCAGTATTTT
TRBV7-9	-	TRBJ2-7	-	CASSLAGDPYEQYF	TGTGCCAGCAGCTTAGCGGGAGACCCCTACGAGCAGTACTTC
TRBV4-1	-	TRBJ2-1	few	CASSQSTQRGEQFF	TGCGCCAGCAGCCAATCGACCCAACGGGGTGAGCAGTTCTTC
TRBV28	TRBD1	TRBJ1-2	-	CASSLARTGHGYTF	TGTGCCAGCAGTTTAGCCCGGACAGGGCATGGCTACACCTTC
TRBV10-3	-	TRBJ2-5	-	CAISEGLAGETQYF	TGTGCCATCAGTGAAGGTTTGGCCGGGGAGACCCAGTACTTC
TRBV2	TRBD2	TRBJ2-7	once	CASSVPGGGSSYEQYF	TGTGCCAGCAGTGTACCCGGGGGGGGAAGCTCCTACGAGCAGTACTTC
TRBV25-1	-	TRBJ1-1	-	CASSELGVEDTEAFF	TGTGCCAGCAGTGAATTGGGTGTGGAGGACACTGAAGCTTTCTTT
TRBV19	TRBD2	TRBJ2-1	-	CASRTPEGRGGGNEQFF	TGTGCCAGTAGGACCCCGGAGGGGCGGGGGGGAGGAAATGAGCAGTTCTTC
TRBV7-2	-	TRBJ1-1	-	CASSYYDSAEAFF	TGTGCCAGCAGCTACTACGACAGCGCTGAAGCTTTCTTT
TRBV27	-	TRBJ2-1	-	CASSYGGPYNEQFF	TGTGCCAGCAGTTACGGGGGGCCCTACAATGAGCAGTTCTTC
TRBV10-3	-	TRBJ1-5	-	CAISEGDTFRPQHF	TGTGCCATCAGTGAAGGGGACACCTTCCGGCCCCAGCATTTT
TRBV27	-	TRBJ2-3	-	CASSRDSRTDTQYF	TGTGCCAGCAGCCGGGATAGTCGCACAGATACGCAGTATTTT
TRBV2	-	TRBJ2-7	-	CASSEAWRASSYEQYF	TGTGCCAGCAGTGAAGCATGGAGGGCCAGCTCCTACGAGCAGTACTTC